Here is one T cell receptor beta chain with its context. Together with a sample-barcoded 5' primer, a J-beta primer mix was included in a second PCR lasting about 6 to 12 cycles. The template-switch adaptor, which had 12 random nucleotides, put a tag on each cDNA molecule. TCRdb analysed the 5' RACE reads with MiXCR anew, one entry per CDR3 protein. The sample shows around 790,000 distinct CDR3 sequences, roughly 44% of them seen only once. About 10 milliliters of peripheral blood were drawn from each donor into EDTA-treated tubes. Total RNA extraction produced at least 6 micrograms (per sample) for the study. Trimming took 0 bases from V and 4 from J, leaving 7 bases between them. CDR1 and CDR2 (germline): SQVTM, ANQGSEA. The CDR3 loop spans 13 amino acids. This specimen belongs to a study of blood T cells in healthy people across ages.

The source of this sequence is a man aged 60 to 75 in good health. The sample consisted of blood. The genes are TRBV29-1 and TRBJ1-3; D unclear. CDR3 nucleotide sequence: TGCAGCGTTGAAGAGTGGCCAGGAAACACCATATATTTT. Its translation is CSVEEWPGNTIYF.